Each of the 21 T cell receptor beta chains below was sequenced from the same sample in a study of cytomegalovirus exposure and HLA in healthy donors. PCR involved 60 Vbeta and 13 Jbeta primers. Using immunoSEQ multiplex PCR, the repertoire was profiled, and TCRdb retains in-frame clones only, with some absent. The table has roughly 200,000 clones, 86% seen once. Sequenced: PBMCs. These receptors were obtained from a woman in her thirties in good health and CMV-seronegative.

Here the CDR3 reads CASSLGRSSYEQYF. The CDR3 region has the DNA TGCGCCAGCAGCTTGGGACGGAGCTCCTACGAGCAGTACTTC. The V and J genes are TRBV5-1 and TRBJ2-7; D unclear. V shed 0 bases and J shed 0 bases, with 7 bases lying between them. CDR3 length: 14 residues. CDR1 and CDR2 (germline): SGHRS, YFSETQ.

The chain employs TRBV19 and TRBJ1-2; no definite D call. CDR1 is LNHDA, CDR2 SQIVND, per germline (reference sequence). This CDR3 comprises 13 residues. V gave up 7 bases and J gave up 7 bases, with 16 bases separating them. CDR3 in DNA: TGTGCCAGTACCGAAGAAAGGGAGAGTGGCTACACCTTC. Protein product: CASTEERESGYTF.

CDR3 amino acids: CASTQQGFQETQYF. The CDR3 nucleotides read TGTGCCAGCACCCAACAGGGGTTCCAAGAGACCCAGTACTTC. The J gene is TRBJ2-5, the V gene TRBV6-5, with TRBD1 matching 7 bases. The CDR3 contains 14 residues. V dropped 7 bases and J dropped 1; count of bases not matched to a gene: 6. Germline V lookup: CDR1 MNHEY, CDR2 SVGAGI.

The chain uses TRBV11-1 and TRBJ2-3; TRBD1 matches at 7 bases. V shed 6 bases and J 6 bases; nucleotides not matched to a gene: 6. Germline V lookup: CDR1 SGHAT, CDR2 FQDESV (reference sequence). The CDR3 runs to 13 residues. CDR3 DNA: TGTGCCAGCAGATCTACAGGGGTCGATACGCAGTATTTT. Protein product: CASRSTGVDTQYF.

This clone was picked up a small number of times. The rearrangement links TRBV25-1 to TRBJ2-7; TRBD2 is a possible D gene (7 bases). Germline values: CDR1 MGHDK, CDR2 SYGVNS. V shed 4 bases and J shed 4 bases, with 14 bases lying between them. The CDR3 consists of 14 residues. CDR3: CASSGTQGGYEQYF. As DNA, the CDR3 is TGTGCCAGCAGTGGCACACAGGGAGGGTACGAGCAGTACTTC.

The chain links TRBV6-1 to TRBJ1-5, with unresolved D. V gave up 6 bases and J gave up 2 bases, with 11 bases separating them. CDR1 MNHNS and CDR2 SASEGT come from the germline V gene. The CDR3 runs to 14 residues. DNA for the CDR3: TGTGCCAGCAGCCGGAGGACCCGCAATCAGCCCCAGCATTTT. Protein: CASSRRTRNQPQHF.

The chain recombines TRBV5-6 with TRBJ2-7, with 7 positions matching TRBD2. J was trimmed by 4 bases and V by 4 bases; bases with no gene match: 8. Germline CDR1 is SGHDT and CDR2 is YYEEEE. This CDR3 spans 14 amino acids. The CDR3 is CASSMGLTYYEQYF. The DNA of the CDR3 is TGTGCCAGCAGCATGGGACTAACATATTACGAGCAGTACTTC.

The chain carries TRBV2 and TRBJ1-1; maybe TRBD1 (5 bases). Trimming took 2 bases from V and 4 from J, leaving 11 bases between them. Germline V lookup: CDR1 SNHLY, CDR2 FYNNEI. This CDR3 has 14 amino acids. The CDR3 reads CASSEIGVRTEAFF. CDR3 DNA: TGTGCCAGCAGTGAAATAGGGGTTCGCACTGAAGCTTTCTTT.

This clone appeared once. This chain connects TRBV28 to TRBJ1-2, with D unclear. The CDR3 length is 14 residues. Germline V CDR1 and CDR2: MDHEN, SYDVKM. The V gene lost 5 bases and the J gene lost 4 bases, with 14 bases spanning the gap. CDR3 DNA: TGTGCCAGCAGTCGTAACACCCTCATCTATGGCTACACCTTC. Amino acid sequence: CASSRNTLIYGYTF.

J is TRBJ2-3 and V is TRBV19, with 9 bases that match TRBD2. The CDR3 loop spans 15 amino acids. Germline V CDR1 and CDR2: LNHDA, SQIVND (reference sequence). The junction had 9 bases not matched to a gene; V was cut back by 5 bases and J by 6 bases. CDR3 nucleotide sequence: TGTGCCAGTAGTCCCCTAGCGGGGCCTCCGGATACGCAGTATTTT. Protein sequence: CASSPLAGPPDTQYF. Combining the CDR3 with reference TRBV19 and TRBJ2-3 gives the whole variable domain DGGITQSPKYLFRKEGQNVTLSCEQNLNHDAMYWYRQDPGQGLRLIYYSQIVNDFQKGDIAEGYSVSREKKESFPLTVTSAQKNPTAFYLCASSPLAGPPDTQYFGPGTRLTVL.

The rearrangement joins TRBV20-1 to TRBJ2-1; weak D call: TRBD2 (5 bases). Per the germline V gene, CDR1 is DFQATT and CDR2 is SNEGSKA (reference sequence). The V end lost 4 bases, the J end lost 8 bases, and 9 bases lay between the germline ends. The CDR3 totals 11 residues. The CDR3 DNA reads TGCAGTGCTATGAGGGCGTATGAGCAGTTCTTC. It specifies CSAMRAYEQFF.

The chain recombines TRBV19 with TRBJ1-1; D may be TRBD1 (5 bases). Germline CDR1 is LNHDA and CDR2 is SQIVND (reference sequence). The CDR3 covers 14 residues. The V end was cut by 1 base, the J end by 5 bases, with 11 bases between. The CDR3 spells CASSIGGKGTEAFF. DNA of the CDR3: TGTGCCAGTAGTATAGGCGGAAAGGGGACTGAAGCTTTCTTT.

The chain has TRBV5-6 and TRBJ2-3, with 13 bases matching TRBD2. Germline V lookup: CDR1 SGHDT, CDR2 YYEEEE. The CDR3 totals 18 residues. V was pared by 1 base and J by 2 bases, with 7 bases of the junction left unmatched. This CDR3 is CASSLLGLAGLYTDTQYF. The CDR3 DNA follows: TGTGCCAGCAGCTTGTTGGGACTAGCGGGATTATACACAGATACGCAGTATTTT.

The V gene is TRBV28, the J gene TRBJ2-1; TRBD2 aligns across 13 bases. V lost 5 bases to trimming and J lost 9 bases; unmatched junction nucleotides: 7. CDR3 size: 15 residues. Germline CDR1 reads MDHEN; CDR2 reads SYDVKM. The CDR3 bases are TGTGCCAGCAGTCCGCCGACTAGCGGGAGGAGTGAGCAGTTCTTC. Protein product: CASSPPTSGRSEQFF.

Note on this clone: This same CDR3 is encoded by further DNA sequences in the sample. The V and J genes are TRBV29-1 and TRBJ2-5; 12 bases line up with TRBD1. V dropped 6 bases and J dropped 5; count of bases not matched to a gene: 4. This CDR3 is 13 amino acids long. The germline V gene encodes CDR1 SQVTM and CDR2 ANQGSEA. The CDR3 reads CSVGQGARETQYF. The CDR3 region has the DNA TGCAGCGTGGGACAGGGGGCGAGGGAGACCCAGTACTTC.

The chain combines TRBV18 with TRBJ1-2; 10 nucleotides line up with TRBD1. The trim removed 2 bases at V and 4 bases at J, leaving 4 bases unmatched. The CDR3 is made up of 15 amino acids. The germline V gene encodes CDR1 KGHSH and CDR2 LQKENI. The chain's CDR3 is CASSPETGGSYGYTF. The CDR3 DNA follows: TGTGCCAGCTCACCAGAGACAGGGGGCTCCTATGGCTACACCTTC.

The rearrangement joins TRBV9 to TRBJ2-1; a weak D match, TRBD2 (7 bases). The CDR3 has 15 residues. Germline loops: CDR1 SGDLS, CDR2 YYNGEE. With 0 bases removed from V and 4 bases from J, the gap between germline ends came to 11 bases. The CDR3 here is CASSVEGRGYNEQFF. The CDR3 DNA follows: TGTGCCAGCAGCGTAGAAGGGAGGGGGTACAATGAGCAGTTCTTC. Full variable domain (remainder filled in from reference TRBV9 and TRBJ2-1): DSGVTQTPKHLITATGQRVTLRCSPRSGDLSVYWYQQSLDQGLQFLIQYYNGEERAKGNILERFSAQQFPDLHSELNLSSLELGDSALYFCASSVEGRGYNEQFFGPGTRLTVL.

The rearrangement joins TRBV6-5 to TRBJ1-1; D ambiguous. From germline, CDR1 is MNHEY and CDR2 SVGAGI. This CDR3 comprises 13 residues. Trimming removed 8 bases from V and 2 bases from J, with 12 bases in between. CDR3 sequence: CASGLWANTEAFF. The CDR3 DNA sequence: TGTGCCAGCGGCCTTTGGGCAAACACTGAAGCTTTCTTT.

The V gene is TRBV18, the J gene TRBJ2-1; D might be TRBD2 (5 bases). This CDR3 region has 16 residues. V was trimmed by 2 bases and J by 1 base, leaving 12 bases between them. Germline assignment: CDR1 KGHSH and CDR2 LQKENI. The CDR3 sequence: CASSPSPTGSYNEQFF. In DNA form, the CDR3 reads TGTGCCAGCTCACCATCCCCGACGGGGTCCTACAATGAGCAGTTCTTC.

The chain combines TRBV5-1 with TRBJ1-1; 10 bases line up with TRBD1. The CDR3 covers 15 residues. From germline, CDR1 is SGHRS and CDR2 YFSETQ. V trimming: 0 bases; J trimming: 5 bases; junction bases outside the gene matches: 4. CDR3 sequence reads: CASSLGQGAFTEAFF. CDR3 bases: TGCGCCAGCAGCTTGGGACAGGGGGCTTTTACTGAAGCTTTCTTT.

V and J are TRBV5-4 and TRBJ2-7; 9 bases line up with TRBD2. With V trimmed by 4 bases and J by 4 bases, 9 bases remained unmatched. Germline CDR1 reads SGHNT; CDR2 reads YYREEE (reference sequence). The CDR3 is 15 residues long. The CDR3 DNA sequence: TGTGCCAGCAGCCCACGTAGCGGGAGAGTATACGAGCAGTACTTC. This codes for CASSPRSGRVYEQYF.